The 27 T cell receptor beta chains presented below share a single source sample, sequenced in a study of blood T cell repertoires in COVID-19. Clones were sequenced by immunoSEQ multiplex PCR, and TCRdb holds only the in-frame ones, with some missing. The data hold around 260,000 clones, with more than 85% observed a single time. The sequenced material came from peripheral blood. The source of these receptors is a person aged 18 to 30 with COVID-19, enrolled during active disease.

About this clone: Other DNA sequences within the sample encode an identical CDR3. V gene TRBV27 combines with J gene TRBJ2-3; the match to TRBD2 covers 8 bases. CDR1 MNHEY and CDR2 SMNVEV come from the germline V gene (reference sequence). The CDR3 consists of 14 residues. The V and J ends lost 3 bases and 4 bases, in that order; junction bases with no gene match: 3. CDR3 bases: TGTGCCAGCAGTTTCAGACTAGCGCCAGATACGCAGTATTTT. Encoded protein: CASSFRLAPDTQYF.

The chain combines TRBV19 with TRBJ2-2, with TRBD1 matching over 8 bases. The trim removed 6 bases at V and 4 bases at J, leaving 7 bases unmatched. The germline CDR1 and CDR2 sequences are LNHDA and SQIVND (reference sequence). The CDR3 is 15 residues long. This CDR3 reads CASRAGGRITGELFF. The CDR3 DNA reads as TGTGCCAGTAGAGCAGGGGGCCGGATCACCGGGGAGCTGTTTTTT.

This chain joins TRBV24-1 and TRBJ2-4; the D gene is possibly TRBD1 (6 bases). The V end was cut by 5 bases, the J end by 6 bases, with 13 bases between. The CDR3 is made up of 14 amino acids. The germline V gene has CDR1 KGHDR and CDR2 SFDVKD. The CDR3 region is CATSARQGLNIQYF. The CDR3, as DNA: TGTGCCACCAGTGCCCGCCAGGGGCTAAACATTCAGTACTTC.

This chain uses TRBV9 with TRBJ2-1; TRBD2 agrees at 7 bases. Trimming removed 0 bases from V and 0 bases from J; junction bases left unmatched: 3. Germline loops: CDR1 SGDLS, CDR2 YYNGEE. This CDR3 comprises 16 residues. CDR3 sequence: CASSVASGDSYNEQFF. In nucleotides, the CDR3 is TGTGCCAGCAGCGTAGCTAGCGGAGACTCCTACAATGAGCAGTTCTTC.

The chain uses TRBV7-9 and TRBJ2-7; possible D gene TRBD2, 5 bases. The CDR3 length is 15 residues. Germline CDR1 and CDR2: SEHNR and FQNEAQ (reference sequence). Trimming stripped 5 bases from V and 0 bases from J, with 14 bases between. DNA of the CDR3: TGTGCCAGCAGCCCCCCTGGCGGGCTCTCCTACGAGCAGTACTTC. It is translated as CASSPPGGLSYEQYF.

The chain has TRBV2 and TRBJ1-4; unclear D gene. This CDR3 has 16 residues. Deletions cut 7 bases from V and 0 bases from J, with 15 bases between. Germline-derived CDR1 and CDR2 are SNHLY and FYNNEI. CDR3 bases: TGTGCCAGCACCAAGGTGTCCGGGGCAACTAATGAAAAACTGTTTTTT. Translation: CASTKVSGATNEKLFF.

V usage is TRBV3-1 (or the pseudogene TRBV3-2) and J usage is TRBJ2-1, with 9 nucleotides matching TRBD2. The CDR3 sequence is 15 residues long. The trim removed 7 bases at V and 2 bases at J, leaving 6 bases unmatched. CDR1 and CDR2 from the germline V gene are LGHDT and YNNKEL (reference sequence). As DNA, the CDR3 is TGTGCCAGCACCAGCGGGGGGTGGGCCTACAATGAGCAGTTCTTC. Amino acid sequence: CASTSGGWAYNEQFF.

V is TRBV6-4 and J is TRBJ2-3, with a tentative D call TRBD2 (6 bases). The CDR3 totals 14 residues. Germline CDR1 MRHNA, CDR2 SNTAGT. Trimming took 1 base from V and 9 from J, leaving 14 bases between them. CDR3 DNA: TGTGCCAGCAGTGACTTGGAGGGGACGGGGACGCAGTATTTT. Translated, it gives CASSDLEGTGTQYF.

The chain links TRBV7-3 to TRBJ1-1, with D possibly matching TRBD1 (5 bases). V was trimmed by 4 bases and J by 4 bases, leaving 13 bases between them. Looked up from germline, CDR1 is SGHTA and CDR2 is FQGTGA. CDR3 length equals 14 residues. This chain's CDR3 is CASSSRGSGTEAFF. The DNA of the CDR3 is TGTGCCAGCAGCTCAAGGGGCTCTGGCACTGAAGCTTTCTTT.

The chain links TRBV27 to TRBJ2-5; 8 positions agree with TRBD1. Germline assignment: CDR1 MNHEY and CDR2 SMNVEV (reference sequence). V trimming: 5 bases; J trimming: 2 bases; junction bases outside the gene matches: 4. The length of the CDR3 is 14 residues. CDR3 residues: CASSPWTGQETQYF. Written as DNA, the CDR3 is TGTGCCAGCAGTCCCTGGACAGGGCAAGAGACCCAGTACTTC.

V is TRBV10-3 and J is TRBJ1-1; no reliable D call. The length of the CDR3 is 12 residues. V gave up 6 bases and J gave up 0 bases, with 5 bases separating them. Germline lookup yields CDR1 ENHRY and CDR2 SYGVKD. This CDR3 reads CAIRNMNTEAFF. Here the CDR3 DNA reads TGTGCCATCAGAAACATGAACACTGAAGCTTTCTTT.

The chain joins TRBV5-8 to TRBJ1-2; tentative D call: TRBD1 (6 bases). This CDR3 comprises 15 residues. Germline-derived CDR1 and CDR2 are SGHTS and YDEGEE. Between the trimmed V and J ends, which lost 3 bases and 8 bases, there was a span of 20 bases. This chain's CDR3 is CASSSDFTGSVGYTF. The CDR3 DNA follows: TGTGCCAGCAGCTCCGATTTCACAGGGTCCGTCGGCTACACCTTC.

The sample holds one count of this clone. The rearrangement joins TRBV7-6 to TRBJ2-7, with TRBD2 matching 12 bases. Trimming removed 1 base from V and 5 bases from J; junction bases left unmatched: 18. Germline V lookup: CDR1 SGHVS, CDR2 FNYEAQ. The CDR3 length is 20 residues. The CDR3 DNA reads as TGTGCCAGCAGCTTAGGGGTAGGGCTAGCGGGGGGGTTGGCGTTCCACGAGCAGTACTTC. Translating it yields CASSLGVGLAGGLAFHEQYF.

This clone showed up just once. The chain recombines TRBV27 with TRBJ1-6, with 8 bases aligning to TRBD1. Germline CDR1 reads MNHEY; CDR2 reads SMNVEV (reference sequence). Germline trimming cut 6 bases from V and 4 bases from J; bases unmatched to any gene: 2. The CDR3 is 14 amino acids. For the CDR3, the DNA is TGTGCCAGCAGAGGACAGGGTTATAATTCACCCCTCCACTTT. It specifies CASRGQGYNSPLHF.

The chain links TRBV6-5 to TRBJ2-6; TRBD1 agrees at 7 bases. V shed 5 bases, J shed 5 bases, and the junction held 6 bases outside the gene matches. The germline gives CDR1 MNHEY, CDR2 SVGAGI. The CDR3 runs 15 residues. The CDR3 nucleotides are TGTGCCAGCAGTAAGGACAGGCCGAGGGCCAACGTCCTGACTTTC. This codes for CASSKDRPRANVLTF.

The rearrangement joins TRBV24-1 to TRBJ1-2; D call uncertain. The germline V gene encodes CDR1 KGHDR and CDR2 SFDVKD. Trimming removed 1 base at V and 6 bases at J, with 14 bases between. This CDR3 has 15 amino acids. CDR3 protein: CATSDFSAGMDGYTF. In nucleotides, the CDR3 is TGTGCCACCAGTGATTTTTCGGCGGGGATGGATGGCTACACCTTC.

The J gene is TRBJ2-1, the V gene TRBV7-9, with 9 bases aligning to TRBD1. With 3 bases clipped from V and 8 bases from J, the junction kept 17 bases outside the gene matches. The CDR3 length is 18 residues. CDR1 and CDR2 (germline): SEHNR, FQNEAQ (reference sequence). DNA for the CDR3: TGTGCCAGCAGCTTGGCCGGTCACTCTACAGGGGGCTCGGATGAGCAGTTCTTC. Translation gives CASSLAGHSTGGSDEQFF.

The CDR3 spells CASSLSSELSKLLNEQFF. DNA for the CDR3: TGTGCCAGCAGCTTAAGTAGCGAGTTATCGAAGCTATTGAATGAGCAGTTCTTC. The rearrangement uses TRBV5-8 and TRBJ2-1, with D perhaps matching TRBD2 (5 bases). Germline CDR1 and CDR2: SGHTS and YDEGEE. This CDR3 spans 18 amino acids. V dropped 2 bases and J dropped 7 bases, with 25 bases sitting between them.

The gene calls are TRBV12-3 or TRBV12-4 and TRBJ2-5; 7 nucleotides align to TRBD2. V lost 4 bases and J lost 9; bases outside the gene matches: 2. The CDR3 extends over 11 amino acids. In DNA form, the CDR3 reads TGTGCCAGCAGTTGGGGGGGGGCCCAGTACTTC. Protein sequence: CASSWGGAQYF.

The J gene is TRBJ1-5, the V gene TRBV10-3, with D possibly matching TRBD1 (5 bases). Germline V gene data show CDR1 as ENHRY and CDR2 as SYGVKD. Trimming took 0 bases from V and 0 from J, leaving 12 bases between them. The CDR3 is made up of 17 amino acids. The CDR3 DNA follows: TGTGCCATCAGTGAGTCGGTGGGGCAGAATAGCAATCAGCCCCAGCATTTT. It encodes CAISESVGQNSNQPQHF.

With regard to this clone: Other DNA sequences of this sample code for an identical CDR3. This chain's CDR3 is CASSLAGTYNEQFF. In nucleotides, the CDR3 is TGCGCCAGCAGCTTGGCCGGGACCTACAATGAGCAGTTCTTC. The rearrangement links TRBV5-1 to TRBJ2-1; TRBD2 might be the D (5 bases). The V and J ends lost 0 bases and 2 bases respectively, with 6 bases between them. CDR3 length: 14 amino acids. Looked up from germline, CDR1 is SGHRS and CDR2 is YFSETQ.

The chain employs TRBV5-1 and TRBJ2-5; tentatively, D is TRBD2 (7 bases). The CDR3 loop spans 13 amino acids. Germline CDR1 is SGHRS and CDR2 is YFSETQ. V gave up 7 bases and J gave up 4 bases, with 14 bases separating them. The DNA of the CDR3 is TGCGCCAGCGGGGGCGGGGGTGCAGAGACCCAGTACTTC. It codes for CASGGGGAETQYF.

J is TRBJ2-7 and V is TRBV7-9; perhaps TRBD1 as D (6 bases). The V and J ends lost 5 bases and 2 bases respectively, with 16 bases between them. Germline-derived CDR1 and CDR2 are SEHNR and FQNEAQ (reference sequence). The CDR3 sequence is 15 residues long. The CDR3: CASSAAGTHPYEQYF. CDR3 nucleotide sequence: TGTGCCAGCAGCGCCGCCGGGACACATCCCTACGAGCAGTACTTC.

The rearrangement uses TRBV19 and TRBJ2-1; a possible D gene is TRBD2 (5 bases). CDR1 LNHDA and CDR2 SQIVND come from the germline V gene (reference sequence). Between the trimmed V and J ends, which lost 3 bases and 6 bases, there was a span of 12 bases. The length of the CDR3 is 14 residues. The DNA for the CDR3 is TGTGCCAGTAGTATTTCGGGGTTAGGCAATGAGCAGTTCTTC. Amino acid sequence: CASSISGLGNEQFF.

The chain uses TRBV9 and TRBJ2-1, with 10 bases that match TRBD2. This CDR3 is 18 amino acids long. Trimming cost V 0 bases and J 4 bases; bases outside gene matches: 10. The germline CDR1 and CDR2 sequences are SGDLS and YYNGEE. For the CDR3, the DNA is TGTGCCAGCAGCGTAGGCTCGTCGGGGACTAGCGTTTACAATGAGCAGTTCTTC. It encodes CASSVGSSGTSVYNEQFF.

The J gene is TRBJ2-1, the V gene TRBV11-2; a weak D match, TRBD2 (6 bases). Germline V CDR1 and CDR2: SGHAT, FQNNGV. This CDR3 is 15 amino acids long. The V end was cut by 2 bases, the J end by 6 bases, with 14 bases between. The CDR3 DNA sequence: TGTGCCAGCAGCTTAACCGGGAGTATGGGCAATGAGCAGTTCTTC. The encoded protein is CASSLTGSMGNEQFF.

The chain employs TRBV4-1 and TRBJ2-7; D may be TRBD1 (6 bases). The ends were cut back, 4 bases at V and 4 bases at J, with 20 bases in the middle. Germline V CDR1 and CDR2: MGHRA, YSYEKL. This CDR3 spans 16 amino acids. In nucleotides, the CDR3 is TGCGCCAGCAGCCCCCTGCCCGGGACACTCAATTACGAGCAGTACTTC. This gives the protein CASSPLPGTLNYEQYF.